These 15 T cell receptor beta chains came from one sample sequenced in a study of long-term antiretroviral therapy in people with HIV. Researchers report immunoSEQ v3.0 was run at survey level. Clones were read by immunoSEQ multiplex PCR, and TCRdb kept only the in-frame ones, dropping some. Of roughly 28,000 clones listed, approximately 92% were seen once; the top ten hold about 4.5%. The sequencing here drew on unsorted PBMCs, taken about 5.3 years after starting antiretroviral therapy. The receptor set was obtained from a woman in her 40s with HIV.

This clone was observed a few times. The V gene is TRBV11-2, the J gene TRBJ2-7; weak D call: TRBD2 (6 bases). The CDR3 runs to 14 residues. CDR1 is SGHAT, CDR2 FQNNGV, per germline. With 5 bases removed from V and 3 bases from J, the gap between germline ends came to 14 bases. The CDR3 sequence: CASSLAPASYEQYF. The CDR3 DNA follows: TGTGCCAGCAGCCTAGCGCCAGCAAGCTACGAGCAGTACTTC.

The chain couples TRBV2 to TRBJ1-1; the D is unclear. The ends were cut back, 6 bases at V and 1 base at J, with 12 bases in the middle. Germline V CDR1 and CDR2: SNHLY, FYNNEI. CDR3 length: 14 amino acids. The CDR3 DNA is TGTGCCAGCAGGGGGTGGGTTGGGAACACTGAAGCTTTCTTT. It specifies CASRGWVGNTEAFF. Complete variable domain (other parts from reference TRBV2 and TRBJ1-1): EPEVTQTPSHQVTQMGQEVILRCVPISNHLYFYWYRQILGQKVEFLVSFYNNEISEKSEIFDDQFSVERPDGSNFTLKIRSTKLEDSAMYFCASRGWVGNTEAFFGQGTRLTVV.

The chain carries TRBV30 and TRBJ1-5, with D perhaps TRBD1 (6 bases). V was cut by 0 bases and J by 7 bases, with 10 bases left in between. Germline CDR1 and CDR2: GTSNPN and SVGIG (reference sequence). The length of the CDR3 is 13 residues. The CDR3 is CAWSVGQSQPQHF. CDR3 DNA: TGTGCCTGGAGTGTAGGACAGTCACAGCCCCAGCATTTT.

The V call is TRBV5-6, the J call TRBJ1-3, with TRBD1 matching over 9 bases. The CDR3 runs 16 residues. Germline lookup yields CDR1 SGHDT and CDR2 YYEEEE. The trim removed 2 bases at V and 2 bases at J, leaving 5 bases unmatched. Here the CDR3 DNA reads TGTGCCAGCAGCTTTAGGGACAGGGTAGCTGGAAACACCATATATTTT. It translates to CASSFRDRVAGNTIYF.

The chain links TRBV19 to TRBJ1-2; D gene uncertain. The CDR3 sequence is 14 residues long. Trimming removed 1 base from V and 2 bases from J, with 8 bases in between. Germline CDR1 LNHDA, CDR2 SQIVND (reference sequence). CDR3 in amino acids: CASSIGQRNYGYTF. The CDR3 coding sequence is TGTGCCAGTAGTATAGGCCAGAGGAACTATGGCTACACCTTC.

The sample holds one count of this clone. The chain carries TRBV19 and TRBJ2-1; TRBD2 aligns across 8 bases. V trimming: 1 base; J trimming: 3 bases; junction bases outside the gene matches: 5. This CDR3 is built from 16 residues. CDR1 is LNHDA, CDR2 SQIVND, per germline (reference sequence). CDR3 residues: CASSIVHAGGYNEQFF. CDR3 coding DNA: TGTGCCAGTAGTATAGTACACGCGGGGGGCTACAATGAGCAGTTCTTC.

V is TRBV5-6 and J is TRBJ1-6; 7 positions agree with TRBD1. V lost 3 bases to trimming and J lost 7 bases; unmatched junction nucleotides: 7. This CDR3 region has 15 residues. Germline-derived CDR1 and CDR2 are SGHDT and YYEEEE. The CDR3 sequence is CASSSTGTANSPLHF. The DNA for the CDR3 is TGTGCCAGCAGCTCCACCGGGACAGCGAATTCACCCCTCCACTTT.

The genes are TRBV6-1 and TRBJ2-1; 9 bases fit TRBD1. The CDR3 has 15 residues. Germline lookup yields CDR1 MNHNS and CDR2 SASEGT. J lost 1 base, V lost 5 bases, and 3 bases had no gene match. The CDR3 bases are TGTGCCAGCAGTCAAGACAGGGGGTCCTACAATGAGCAGTTCTTC. It encodes CASSQDRGSYNEQFF.

CDR3 loop: CASSQTEGAEYDGYTF. CDR3 DNA: TGTGCCAGCAGCCAAACTGAAGGTGCCGAATACGATGGCTACACCTTC. J is TRBJ1-2 and V is TRBV4-2; the D is unclear. Germline CDR1 is LGHNA and CDR2 is YNFKEQ. There are 16 residues in the CDR3. The V gene lost 2 bases and the J gene lost 6 bases, with 19 bases spanning the gap.

The CDR3 sequence: CASSQDPGHNGYTF. CDR3 DNA: TGTGCCAGCAGCCAAGACCCGGGACATAACGGCTACACCTTC. J is TRBJ1-2 and V is TRBV4-2; possible D gene TRBD1, 6 bases. CDR1 and CDR2 (germline): LGHNA, YNFKEQ. This CDR3 comprises 14 residues. Trimming took off 0 bases at V and 8 bases at J, with 13 bases between the two ends.

V is TRBV5-1 and J is TRBJ1-4; TRBD1 matches 11 bases. J was trimmed by 8 bases and V by 2 bases; bases with no gene match: 8. In germline, CDR1 is SGHRS, CDR2 YFSETQ. The CDR3 extends over 16 amino acids. CDR3 region: CASSFSGTGGWEKLFF. The CDR3, as DNA: TGCGCCAGCAGCTTCTCCGGGACAGGGGGTTGGGAAAAACTGTTTTTT.

The V gene is TRBV27, the J gene TRBJ2-1; the D gene is possibly TRBD2 (6 bases). CDR1 is MNHEY, CDR2 SMNVEV, per germline (reference sequence). The CDR3 is 15 residues long. V shed 5 bases and J shed 8 bases, with 19 bases lying between them. CDR3 protein: CASSALAIGLDEQFF. The CDR3 nucleotides read TGTGCCAGCAGTGCCCTAGCGATAGGGCTCGATGAGCAGTTCTTC.

The rearrangement links TRBV15 to TRBJ1-4; a possible D gene is TRBD1 (6 bases). The CDR3 is 11 amino acids. The V gene's germline CDR1 is LNHNV and CDR2 YYDKDF (reference sequence). The germline V and J ends were trimmed by 8 bases and 8 bases, with 9 bases remaining between them. As DNA, the CDR3 is TGTGCCACCGAGGGGGGCGAAAAACTGTTTTTT. Its translation is CATEGGEKLFF.

This clone showed up just a few times. The chain uses TRBV6-5 and TRBJ2-7; no reliable D call. Trimming shortened V by 4 bases and J by 1 base, and 8 bases separated the two germline ends. Germline values: CDR1 MNHEY, CDR2 SVGAGI. The CDR3 sequence is 13 residues long. CDR3 in DNA: TGTGCCAGCAGTTCCCAAAGTTCCTACGAGCAGTACTTC. Its translation: CASSSQSSYEQYF.

V and J are TRBV30 and TRBJ2-3, with 10 bases lining up with TRBD1. Unmatched junction bases numbered 6, after V lost 8 bases and J lost 4 bases. CDR3 length equals 13 residues. Germline lookup yields CDR1 GTSNPN and CDR2 SVGIG (reference sequence). CDR3 nucleotide sequence: TGTGCCCGGGACAGGGGAACCTCAGATACGCAGTATTTT. Its translation is CARDRGTSDTQYF. Supplemented by reference TRBV30 and TRBJ2-3, the full variable domain reads SQTIHQWPATLVQPVGSPLSLECTVEGTSNPNLYWYRQAAGRGLQLLFYSVGIGQISSEVPQNLSASRPQDRQFILSSKKLLLSDSGFYLCARDRGTSDTQYFGPGTRLTVL.